The clone carrying this T cell receptor beta chain was detected only once. Its antigen remains unidentified. This CDR3 contains 11 residues. The germline V and J ends were trimmed by 6 bases and 8 bases, with 8 bases remaining between them. Looked up from germline, CDR1 is MNHEY and CDR2 is SMNVEV (reference sequence). The entry originates in a study of T cell repertoires in cytomegalovirus infection. About the research overall: CMV epitopes in the study were HLA-C-restricted (recently identified) and HLA-B-restricted (well studied). An indication of both CMV infection and matching HLA type came from public TCR beta signatures. Notes on the study in general: Carriers of CMV plus the relevant HLA were identified by cumulative public TCR beta family frequency. Clonotype analysis showed dominance of the ex vivo response by HLA-C-restricted CMV-specific TCR beta clonotypes.

TCRdb called the reads again in MiXCR, with one record for every CDR3 protein. This sample carries roughly 920,000 distinct CDR3 sequences, roughly 31% of them seen once, and the ten largest clones take 13%. The chain has TRBV27 and TRBJ1-3, with D maybe TRBD1 (5 bases). The specimen was cultured CD8+ T cells from PBMCs, collected from culture after CMV antigen stimulation. This TCR was sampled from a human donor in good health (CMV status not recorded). Some clones in this sample may be carry-over from other donors' samples. The DNA for the CDR3 is TGTGCCAGCAGCCAGGGTGACACCATATATTTT. Amino acid sequence: CASSQGDTIYF.